Presented here are 27 T cell receptor beta chains from one specimen sequenced in a study of cytotoxic CD8 clonotypes in ibrutinib-treated CLL (dated by TCRdb to the early 2020s). The label giving this sample's time point can be read as: less than 30 months on ibrutinib. The library was prepared using the immunoSEQ multiplex PCR assay. TCRdb mirrors the immuneACCESS table, restricted to in-frame sequences. Some clones are absent from its copies; in checked studies, under half trace to an unresolved V gene, and the reason for the others is unknown. This sample holds about 150,000 clones; about 78% were observed only once. The ten largest clones capture 5.1% of the sample. Sample: PBMCs, taken after 24 months of ibrutinib treatment. These receptor sequences come from a human donor with chronic lymphocytic leukemia.

The chain combines TRBV7-9 with TRBJ2-5; D is uncertain. The CDR3 totals 11 residues. V was shortened by 4 bases and J by 4 bases, with 4 bases between the two germline ends. CDR1 is SEHNR and CDR2 is FQNEAQ in the germline V gene (reference sequence). The CDR3 loop is CASSSLETQYF. For the CDR3, the DNA is TGTGCCAGCAGCTCCCTAGAGACCCAGTACTTC.

The chain links TRBV6-1 to TRBJ1-6; 8 bases line up with TRBD1. V shed 2 bases and J 6 bases; nucleotides not matched to a gene: 3. Germline V gene sequence: CDR1 MNHNS, CDR2 SASEGT. The CDR3 contains 15 residues. CDR3 sequence: CASSEQGASNSPLHF. DNA of the CDR3: TGTGCCAGCAGTGAACAGGGGGCCTCTAATTCACCCCTCCACTTT.

The chain employs TRBV10-3 and TRBJ2-3; 7 bases align to TRBD2. The length of the CDR3 is 15 residues. With V trimmed by 4 bases and J by 2 bases, 6 bases remained unmatched. Germline V gene lookup returns CDR1 ENHRY and CDR2 SYGVKD. The CDR3 bases are TGTGCCATCAGTGTACGGGGGGAATACACAGATACGCAGTATTTT. Its translation: CAISVRGEYTDTQYF.

In its sample, this clone was seen a few times. This chain uses TRBV6-5 with TRBJ1-2, with D unresolved. The CDR3 length is 15 residues. Germline assignment: CDR1 MNHEY and CDR2 SVGAGI. With 7 bases removed from V and 2 bases from J, the gap between germline ends came to 17 bases. The CDR3 DNA reads TGTGCCAGCAACCACCCCCCTCACGGGAACTATGGCTACACCTTC. Protein product: CASNHPPHGNYGYTF.

The chain employs TRBV5-1 and TRBJ2-2, with D perhaps given as TRBD1 or TRBD2 (5 bases each). The V and J ends lost 3 bases and 3 bases respectively, with 9 bases between them. This CDR3 has 14 amino acids. The germline V gene encodes CDR1 SGHRS and CDR2 YFSETQ. This CDR3 reads CASSWGTDTGELFF. Here the CDR3 DNA reads TGCGCCAGCAGCTGGGGGACGGACACCGGGGAGCTGTTTTTT.

This clone came up a few times. V usage is TRBV4-2 and J usage is TRBJ2-3; no firm D call. Germline V gene sequence: CDR1 LGHNA, CDR2 YNFKEQ. The CDR3 is made up of 15 amino acids. The ends were cut back, 0 bases at V and 2 bases at J, with 9 bases in the middle. The CDR3 coding sequence is TGTGCCAGCAGCCAAGATCGGCGGACCACAGATACGCAGTATTTT. Translation gives CASSQDRRTTDTQYF.

This clone has a handful of counts. In nucleotides, the CDR3 is TGTGCCAGCACCCAACCCCCACGAGCGGGAGGTCCCGGGGAGCTGTTTTTT. Protein: CASTQPPRAGGPGELFF. J is TRBJ2-2 and V is TRBV27, with TRBD2 matching over 9 bases. CDR3 length equals 17 residues. The germline CDR1 and CDR2 sequences are MNHEY and SMNVEV (reference sequence). With 7 bases clipped from V and 6 bases from J, the junction kept 15 bases outside the gene matches.

DNA of the CDR3: TGTGCCAGCGACAGGGGTAGCTCCTACGAGCAGTACTTC. This encodes CASDRGSSYEQYF. This sequence joins TRBV21-1 and TRBJ2-7; whether TRBD1, the table's D call, matches the DNA was not checked. TRBV21-1 is designated a pseudogene. The CDR3 extends over 13 amino acids.

This clone was seen at least ten times. The rearrangement joins TRBV28 to TRBJ2-7, with TRBD2 as a possible D gene (7 bases). The CDR3 is 16 residues long. V was pared by 3 bases and J by 4 bases, with 19 bases between. Germline CDR1 and CDR2: MDHEN and SYDVKM. The CDR3 nucleotides read TGTGCCAGCAGTTTGGGGGGGGGCGCGTTTGGATACGAGCAGTACTTC. This gives the protein CASSLGGGAFGYEQYF. The variable domain in full, with the rest retrieved from reference TRBV28 and TRBJ2-7, is DVKVTQSSRYLVKRTGEKVFLECVQDMDHENMFWYRQDPGLGLRLIYFSYDVKMKEKGDIPEGYSVSREKKERFSLILESASTNQTSMYLCASSLGGGAFGYEQYFGPGTRLTVT.

This rearrangement joins TRBV7-2 to TRBJ2-5, with TRBD2 matching 11 bases. This CDR3 spans 16 amino acids. V shed 4 bases, J shed 5 bases, and the junction held 9 bases outside the gene matches. Germline lookup yields CDR1 SGHTA and CDR2 FQGNSA. DNA for the CDR3: TGTGCCAGCAGCTCTCTTAGCGGGAGGGTGCGGGAGACCCAGTACTTC. As protein: CASSSLSGRVRETQYF.

The rearrangement uses TRBV4-3 and TRBJ1-6; D may be TRBD1 (5 bases). Trimming stripped 0 bases from V and 7 bases from J, with 13 bases between. The germline V gene encodes CDR1 LGHNA and CDR2 YSLEER. The CDR3 spans 16 residues. The CDR3 DNA sequence: TGCGCCAGCAGCCAAGAGCCCCAGGGTGGGAATTCACCCCTCCACTTT. Translated: CASSQEPQGGNSPLHF.

This clone has only a few counts. The gene calls are TRBV18 and TRBJ1-5, with D maybe TRBD1 (6 bases). The CDR3 covers 14 residues. V was pared by 4 bases and J by 5 bases, with 12 bases between. Germline V gene lookup returns CDR1 KGHSH and CDR2 LQKENI. The CDR3 region has the DNA TGTGCCAGCTCACGGGCCGGACAGTATCAGCCCCAGCATTTT. Translating it yields CASSRAGQYQPQHF.

The chain joins TRBV28 to TRBJ1-4, with a possible D match to TRBD1 (5 bases). The V end lost 6 bases, the J end lost 10 bases, and 18 bases lay between the germline ends. The CDR3 runs 14 residues. In germline, CDR1 is MDHEN, CDR2 SYDVKM. The CDR3 loop reads CASSSDTQRGKLFF. CDR3 nucleotide sequence: TGTGCCAGCAGCTCGGACACACAAAGAGGAAAACTGTTTTTT.

The rearrangement uses TRBV5-1 and TRBJ1-1; D is ambiguous. The V end lost 2 bases, the J end lost 3 bases, and 8 bases lay between the germline ends. Germline V gene data show CDR1 as SGHRS and CDR2 as YFSETQ. The CDR3 covers 13 residues. The CDR3 nucleotides are TGCGCCAGCAGCTTAGGTGGGGACACTGAAGCTTTCTTT. Translation: CASSLGGDTEAFF.

V is TRBV19 and J is TRBJ2-7; D may be TRBD1 (6 bases). CDR1 and CDR2 from the germline V gene are LNHDA and SQIVND (reference sequence). V gave up 5 bases and J gave up 2 bases, with 13 bases separating them. CDR3 length equals 14 residues. The CDR3 nucleotides read TGTGCCAGTAGTCCACAGGGTGGCCCCTACGAGCAGTACTTC. It specifies CASSPQGGPYEQYF. Filled out from reference TRBV19 and TRBJ2-7, the complete variable domain reads DGGITQSPKYLFRKEGQNVTLSCEQNLNHDAMYWYRQDPGQGLRLIYYSQIVNDFQKGDIAEGYSVSREKKESFPLTVTSAQKNPTAFYLCASSPQGGPYEQYFGPGTRLTVT.

The sample holds one count of this clone. V gene TRBV7-3 combines with J gene TRBJ2-3, with unresolved D. With 2 bases removed from V and 4 bases from J, the gap between germline ends came to 10 bases. Germline V gene lookup returns CDR1 SGHTA and CDR2 FQGTGA. The CDR3 is made up of 14 amino acids. DNA for the CDR3: TGTGCCAGCAGCTTAGTAGGGTGGGCAGATACGCAGTATTTT. Translated, it gives CASSLVGWADTQYF.

In this sample, this clone turned up a few times. The chain employs TRBV10-3 and TRBJ1-1; maybe TRBD1 (5 bases). Between the trimmed V and J ends, which lost 6 bases and 1 base, there was a span of 18 bases. The CDR3 length is 16 residues. The germline gives CDR1 ENHRY, CDR2 SYGVKD. Written as DNA, the CDR3 is TGTGCCATCAGACTCAACTCAGGGAAGACGAACACTGAAGCTTTCTTT. Translating gives CAIRLNSGKTNTEAFF.

This sequence joins TRBV5-8 and TRBJ2-7; 7 nucleotides align to TRBD1. Germline V gives CDR1 SGHTS, CDR2 YDEGEE. Trimming cost V 1 base and J 12 bases; bases outside gene matches: 4. The CDR3 is made up of 11 amino acids. The CDR3 here is CASSLRAGGYF. The CDR3 nucleotides are TGTGCCAGCAGCTTGAGGGCAGGGGGGTACTTC. Full variable domain (outside the CDR3, taken from reference TRBV5-8 and TRBJ2-7): EAGVTQSPTHLIKTRGQQATLRCSPISGHTSVYWYQQALGLGLQFLLWYDEGEERNRGNFPPRFSGRQFPNYSSELNVNALELEDSALYLCASSLRAGGYFGPGTRLTVT.

The gene calls are TRBV5-1 and TRBJ2-7; TRBD2 matches 9 bases. The length of the CDR3 is 18 residues. CDR1 is SGHRS and CDR2 is YFSETQ in the germline V gene. V gave up 4 bases and J gave up 0 bases; unmatched junction bases: 14. CDR3 in DNA: TGCGCCAGCAGCCCGCGGGGTGTAGCGGGGGCCAGCTCCTACGAGCAGTACTTC. Its protein is CASSPRGVAGASSYEQYF.

V is TRBV7-9 and J is TRBJ1-5; D is unresolved. Germline CDR1 reads SEHNR; CDR2 reads FQNEAQ (reference sequence). This CDR3 is built from 12 residues. The V end lost 1 base, the J end lost 6 bases, and 4 bases lay between the germline ends. The CDR3 reads CASSLDGQPQHF. CDR3 bases: TGTGCCAGCAGCTTAGATGGTCAGCCCCAGCATTTT.

The rearrangement joins TRBV6-5 to TRBJ2-1; D gene unclear. CDR1 and CDR2 (germline): MNHEY, SVGAGI. The CDR3 loop spans 15 amino acids. V dropped 5 bases and J dropped 10 bases, with 21 bases sitting between them. The CDR3 bases are TGTGCCAGCAGTCCACCTCGCGGCTGGGGTGAGGAGCAGTTCTTC. This encodes CASSPPRGWGEEQFF.

The rearrangement links TRBV10-3 to TRBJ2-1, with 7 bases fitting TRBD1. Germline V lookup: CDR1 ENHRY, CDR2 SYGVKD. The CDR3 runs to 15 residues. After removal of 6 bases from V and 8 bases from J, the junction contained 13 bases not matched to a gene. The CDR3 region is CAISPGQVDGDEQFF. Written as DNA, the CDR3 is TGTGCCATCAGCCCCGGACAGGTGGATGGGGATGAGCAGTTCTTC.

The chain is built from TRBV19 and TRBJ1-5, with a weak D call TRBD1 (5 bases). Germline-derived CDR1 and CDR2 are LNHDA and SQIVND (reference sequence). V gave up 6 bases and J gave up 9 bases, with 12 bases separating them. The CDR3 is made up of 12 amino acids. The chain's CDR3 is CASSPTGLPQHF. The CDR3 nucleotides read TGTGCCAGTAGCCCCACAGGACTGCCCCAGCATTTT.

The V gene is TRBV7-2, the J gene TRBJ1-3; maybe TRBD1 (5 bases). Germline loops: CDR1 SGHTA, CDR2 FQGNSA. The length of the CDR3 is 15 residues. Trimming left V 5 bases short and J 3 bases short, with 14 bases between. CDR3 sequence: CASSQEGRVGNTIYF. CDR3 sequence (DNA): TGTGCCAGCAGCCAAGAAGGCAGGGTTGGAAACACCATATATTTT.

The chain combines TRBV6-1 with TRBJ1-6, with a weak D call TRBD1 (5 bases). The CDR3 has 14 residues. Per germline, CDR1 MNHNS and CDR2 SASEGT. V dropped 7 bases and J dropped 5 bases, with 12 bases sitting between them. The CDR3 sequence is CASTPGRNNSPLHF. The CDR3 DNA follows: TGTGCCAGCACCCCGGGACGGAATAATTCACCCCTCCACTTT.

The V gene is TRBV5-1, the J gene TRBJ2-1; 12 bases are shared with TRBD2. Trimming removed 1 base from V and 8 bases from J; junction bases left unmatched: 4. This CDR3 spans 15 amino acids. The germline V gene encodes CDR1 SGHRS and CDR2 YFSETQ. CDR3 loop: CASSLSPSGGDEQFF. The CDR3 nucleotides are TGCGCCAGCAGCTTGTCCCCTAGCGGGGGGGATGAGCAGTTCTTC.

This clone showed up just a few times. The rearrangement links TRBV11-1 to TRBJ1-1; D not resolved. This CDR3 is built from 14 residues. With 5 bases removed from V and 1 base from J, the gap between germline ends came to 11 bases. Germline assignment: CDR1 SGHAT and CDR2 FQDESV (reference sequence). The CDR3 bases are TGTGCCAGCAGCCCCCGGTCGGCGAACACTGAAGCTTTCTTT. Protein sequence: CASSPRSANTEAFF.